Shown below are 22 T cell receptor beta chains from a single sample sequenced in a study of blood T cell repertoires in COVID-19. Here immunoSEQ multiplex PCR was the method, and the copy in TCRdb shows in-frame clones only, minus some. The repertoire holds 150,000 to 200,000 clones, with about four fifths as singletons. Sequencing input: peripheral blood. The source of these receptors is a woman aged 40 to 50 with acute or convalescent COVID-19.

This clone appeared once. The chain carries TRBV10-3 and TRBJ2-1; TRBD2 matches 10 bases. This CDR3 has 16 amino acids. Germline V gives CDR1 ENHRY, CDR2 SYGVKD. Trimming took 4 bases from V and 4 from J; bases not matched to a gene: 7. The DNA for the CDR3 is TGTGCCATCAGTGGCCTTCTAGCGGGGGCATACAATGAGCAGTTCTTC. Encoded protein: CAISGLLAGAYNEQFF.

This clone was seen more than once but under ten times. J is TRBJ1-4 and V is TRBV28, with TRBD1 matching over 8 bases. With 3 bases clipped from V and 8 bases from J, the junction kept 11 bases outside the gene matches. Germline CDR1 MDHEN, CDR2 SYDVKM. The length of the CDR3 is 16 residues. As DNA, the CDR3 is TGTGCCAGCAGTTTCTCCTCGGACAGGGTTCACGAAAAACTGTTTTTT. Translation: CASSFSSDRVHEKLFF.

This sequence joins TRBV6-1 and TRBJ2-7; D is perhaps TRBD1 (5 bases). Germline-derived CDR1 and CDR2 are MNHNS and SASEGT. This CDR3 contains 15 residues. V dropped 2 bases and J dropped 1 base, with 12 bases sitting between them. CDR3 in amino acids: CASSERLGESYEQYF. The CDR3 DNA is TGTGCCAGCAGTGAACGGTTAGGGGAATCCTACGAGCAGTACTTC.

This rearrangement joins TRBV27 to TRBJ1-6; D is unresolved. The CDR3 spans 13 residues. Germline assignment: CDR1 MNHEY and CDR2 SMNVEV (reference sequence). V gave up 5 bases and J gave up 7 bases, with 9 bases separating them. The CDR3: CASSPTQNSPLHF. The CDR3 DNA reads TGTGCCAGCAGTCCTACACAGAATTCACCCCTCCACTTT.

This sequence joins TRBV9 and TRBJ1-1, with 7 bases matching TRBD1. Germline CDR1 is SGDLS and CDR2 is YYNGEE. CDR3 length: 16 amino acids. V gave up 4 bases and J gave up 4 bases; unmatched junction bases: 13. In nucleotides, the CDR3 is TGTGCCAGCAGCACGGGACAGTCCTACGGGTTCACTGAAGCTTTCTTT. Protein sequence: CASSTGQSYGFTEAFF.

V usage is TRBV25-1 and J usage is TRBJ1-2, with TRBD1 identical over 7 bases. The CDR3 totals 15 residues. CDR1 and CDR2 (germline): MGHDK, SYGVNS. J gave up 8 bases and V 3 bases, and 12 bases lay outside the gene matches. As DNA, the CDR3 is TGTGCCAGCAGTGACTATGGACAGGTTATGAAGGGCTACACCTTC. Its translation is CASSDYGQVMKGYTF.

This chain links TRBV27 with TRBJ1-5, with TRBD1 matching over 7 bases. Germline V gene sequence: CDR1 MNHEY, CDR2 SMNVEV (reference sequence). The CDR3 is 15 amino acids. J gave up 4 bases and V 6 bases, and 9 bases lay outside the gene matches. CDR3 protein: CASRQGWSSNQPQHF. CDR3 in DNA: TGTGCCAGCAGACAGGGGTGGTCTAGTAATCAGCCCCAGCATTTT.

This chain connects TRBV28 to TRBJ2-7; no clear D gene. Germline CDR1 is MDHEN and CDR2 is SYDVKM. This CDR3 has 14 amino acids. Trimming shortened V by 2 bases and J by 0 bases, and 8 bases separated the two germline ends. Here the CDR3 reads CASSLPRNSYEQYF. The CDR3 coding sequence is TGTGCCAGCAGTTTACCCAGGAACTCCTACGAGCAGTACTTC.

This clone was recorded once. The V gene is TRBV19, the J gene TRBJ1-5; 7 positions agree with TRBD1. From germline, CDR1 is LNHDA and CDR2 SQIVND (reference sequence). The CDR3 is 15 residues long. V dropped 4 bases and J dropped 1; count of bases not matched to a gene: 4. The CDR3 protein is CASSTIQGSNQPQHF. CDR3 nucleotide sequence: TGTGCCAGTAGTACCATACAGGGGAGCAATCAGCCCCAGCATTTT.

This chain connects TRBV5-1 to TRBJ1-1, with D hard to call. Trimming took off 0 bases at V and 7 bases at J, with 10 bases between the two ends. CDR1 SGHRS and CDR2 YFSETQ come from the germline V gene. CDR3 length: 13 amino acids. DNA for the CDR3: TGCGCCAGCAGCTTGGGTCAACTAGTTGAAGCTTTCTTT. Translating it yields CASSLGQLVEAFF.

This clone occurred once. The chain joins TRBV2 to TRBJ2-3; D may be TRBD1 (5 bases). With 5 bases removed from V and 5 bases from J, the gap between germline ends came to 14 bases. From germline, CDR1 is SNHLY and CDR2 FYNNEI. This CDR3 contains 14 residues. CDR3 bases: TGTGCCAGCAGTCTTGGGGCAATGATAGATACGCAGTATTTT. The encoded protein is CASSLGAMIDTQYF. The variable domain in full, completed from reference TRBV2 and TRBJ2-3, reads EPEVTQTPSHQVTQMGQEVILRCVPISNHLYFYWYRQILGQKVEFLVSFYNNEISEKSEIFDDQFSVERPDGSNFTLKIRSTKLEDSAMYFCASSLGAMIDTQYFGPGTRLTVL.

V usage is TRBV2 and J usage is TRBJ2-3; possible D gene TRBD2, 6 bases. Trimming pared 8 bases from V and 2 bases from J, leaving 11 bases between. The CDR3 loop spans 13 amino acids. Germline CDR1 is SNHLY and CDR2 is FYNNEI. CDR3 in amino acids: CASEAGTTDTQYF. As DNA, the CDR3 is TGTGCCAGCGAGGCGGGAACCACAGATACGCAGTATTTT.

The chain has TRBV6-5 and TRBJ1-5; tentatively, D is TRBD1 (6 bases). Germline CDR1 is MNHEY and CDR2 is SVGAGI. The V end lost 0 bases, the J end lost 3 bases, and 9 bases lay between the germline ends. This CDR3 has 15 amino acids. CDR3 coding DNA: TGTGCCAGCAGTTACTCGAGGACAGTCAATCAGCCCCAGCATTTT. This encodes CASSYSRTVNQPQHF.

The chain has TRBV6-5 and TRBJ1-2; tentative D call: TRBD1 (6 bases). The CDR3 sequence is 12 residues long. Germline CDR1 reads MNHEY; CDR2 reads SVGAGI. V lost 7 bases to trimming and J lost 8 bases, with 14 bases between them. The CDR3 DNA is TGTGCCAGCAATAAGGGAGGGGGAGGCTACACCTTC. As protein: CASNKGGGGYTF.

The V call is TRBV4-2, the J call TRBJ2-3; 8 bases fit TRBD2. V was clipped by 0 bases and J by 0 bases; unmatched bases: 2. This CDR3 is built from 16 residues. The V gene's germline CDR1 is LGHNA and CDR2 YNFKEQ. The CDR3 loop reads CASSQEPSGSTDTQYF. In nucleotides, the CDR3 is TGTGCCAGCAGCCAAGAACCTAGCGGGAGCACAGATACGCAGTATTTT.

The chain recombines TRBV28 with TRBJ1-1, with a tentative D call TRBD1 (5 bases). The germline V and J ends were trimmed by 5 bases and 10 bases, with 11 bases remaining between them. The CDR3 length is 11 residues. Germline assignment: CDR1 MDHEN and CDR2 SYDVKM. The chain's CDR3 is CASSTDSAAFF. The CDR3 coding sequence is TGTGCCAGCAGTACAGACAGTGCAGCTTTCTTT.

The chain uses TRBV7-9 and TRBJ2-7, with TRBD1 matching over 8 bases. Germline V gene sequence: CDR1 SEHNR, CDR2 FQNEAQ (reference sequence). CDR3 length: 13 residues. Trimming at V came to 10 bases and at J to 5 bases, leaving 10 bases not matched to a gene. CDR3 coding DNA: TGTGCCACTAGCCGACAGGGACAGGACGAGCAGTACTTC. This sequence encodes CATSRQGQDEQYF.

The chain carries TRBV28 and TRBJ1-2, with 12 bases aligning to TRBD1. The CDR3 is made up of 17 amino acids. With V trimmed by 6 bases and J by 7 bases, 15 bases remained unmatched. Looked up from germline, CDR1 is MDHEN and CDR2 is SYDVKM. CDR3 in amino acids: CASRDPGTGGIYSGYTF. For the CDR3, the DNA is TGTGCCAGCAGGGACCCCGGGACAGGGGGCATTTATTCTGGCTACACCTTC.

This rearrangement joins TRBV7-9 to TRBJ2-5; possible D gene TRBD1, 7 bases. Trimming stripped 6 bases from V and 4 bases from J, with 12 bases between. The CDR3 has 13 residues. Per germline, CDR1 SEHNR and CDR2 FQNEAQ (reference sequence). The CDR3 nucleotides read TGTGCCAGCAGACCAGGGGGAGGAGAGACCCAGTACTTC. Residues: CASRPGGGETQYF.

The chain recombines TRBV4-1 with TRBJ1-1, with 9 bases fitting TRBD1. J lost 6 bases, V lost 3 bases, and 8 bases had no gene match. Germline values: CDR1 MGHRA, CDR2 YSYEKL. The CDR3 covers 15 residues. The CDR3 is CASSHTGGRGSEAFF. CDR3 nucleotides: TGCGCCAGCAGCCATACAGGGGGCCGAGGGTCTGAAGCTTTCTTT.

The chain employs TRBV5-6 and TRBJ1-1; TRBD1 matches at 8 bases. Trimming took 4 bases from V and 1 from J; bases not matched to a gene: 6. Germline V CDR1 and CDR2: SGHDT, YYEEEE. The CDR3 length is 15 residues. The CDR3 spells CASSHWTGSNTEAFF. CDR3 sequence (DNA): TGTGCCAGCAGCCATTGGACAGGGTCGAACACTGAAGCTTTCTTT.

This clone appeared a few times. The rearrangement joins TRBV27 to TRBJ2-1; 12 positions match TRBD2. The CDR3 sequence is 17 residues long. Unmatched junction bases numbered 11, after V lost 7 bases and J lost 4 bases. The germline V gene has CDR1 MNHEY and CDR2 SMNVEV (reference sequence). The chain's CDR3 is CASTLLAGGPGYNEQFF. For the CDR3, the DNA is TGTGCCAGCACCCTTCTAGCGGGAGGGCCTGGGTACAATGAGCAGTTCTTC.